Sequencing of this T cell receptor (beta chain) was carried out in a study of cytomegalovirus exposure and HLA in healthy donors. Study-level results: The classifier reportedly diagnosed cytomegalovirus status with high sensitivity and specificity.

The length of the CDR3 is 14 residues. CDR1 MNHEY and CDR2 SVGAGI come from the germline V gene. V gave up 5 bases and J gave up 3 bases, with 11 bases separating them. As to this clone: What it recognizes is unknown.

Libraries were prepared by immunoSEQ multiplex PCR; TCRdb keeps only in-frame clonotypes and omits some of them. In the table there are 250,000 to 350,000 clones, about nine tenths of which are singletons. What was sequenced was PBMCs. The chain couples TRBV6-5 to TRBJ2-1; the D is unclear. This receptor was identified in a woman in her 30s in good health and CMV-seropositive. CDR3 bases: TGTGCCAGCAGTCCCCTCCACAGCTACAATGAGCAGTTCTTC. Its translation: CASSPLHSYNEQFF.